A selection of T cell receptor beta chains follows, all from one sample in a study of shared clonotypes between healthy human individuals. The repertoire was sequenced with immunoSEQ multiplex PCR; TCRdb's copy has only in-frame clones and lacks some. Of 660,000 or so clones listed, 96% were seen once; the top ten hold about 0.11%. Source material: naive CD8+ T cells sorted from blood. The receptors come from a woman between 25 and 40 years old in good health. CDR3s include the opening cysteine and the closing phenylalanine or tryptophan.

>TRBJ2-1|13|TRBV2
CASTILRGYEQFF
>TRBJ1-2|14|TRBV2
CASSGTGNEYGYTF
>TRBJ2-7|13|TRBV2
CASSEFGDHEQYF
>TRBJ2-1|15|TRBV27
CASSSGLAGVNEQFF
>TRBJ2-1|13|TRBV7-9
CASSPSLGDEQFF
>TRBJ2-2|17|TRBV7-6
CASSLDPSGGNTGELFF
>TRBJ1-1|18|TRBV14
CASSQVGIVWDRDAEAFF
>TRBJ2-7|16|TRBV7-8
CASSPGLAGVSYEQYF
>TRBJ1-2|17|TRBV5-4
CASTYAIYRDANYGYTF
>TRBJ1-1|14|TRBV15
CATRDYRGASEAFF
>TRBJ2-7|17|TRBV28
CASSSAPGLGQPYEQYF
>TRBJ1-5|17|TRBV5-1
CASSPPDLWVFYQPQHF
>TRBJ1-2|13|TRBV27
CASSSGPYYGYTF
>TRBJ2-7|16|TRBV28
CASSLPFSLRHYEQYF
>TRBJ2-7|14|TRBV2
CASKVSGGGYEQYF
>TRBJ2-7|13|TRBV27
CASKGTLNYEQYF
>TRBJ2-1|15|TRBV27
CASSSGTSDYNEQFF
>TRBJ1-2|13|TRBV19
CARRDTPDYGYTF
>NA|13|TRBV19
CASSPGSVYEQYF
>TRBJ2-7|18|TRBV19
CASSIRSNKGGLKYEQYF
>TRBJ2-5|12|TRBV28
CASRGGMKTQYF
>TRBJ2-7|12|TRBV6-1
CASSQVGYEQYF
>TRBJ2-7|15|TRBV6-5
CASSYSDPQSHEQYF